Listed below are T cell receptor beta chains from one sample, sequenced in a study of PD-L1 blockade in urothelial cancer. TCRdb keeps only in-frame clones here, not all; method: immunoSEQ multiplex PCR. The sample has some 38,000 clones, approximately 80% seen once. This material consisted of PBMCs, taken around atezolizumab (anti-PD-L1) treatment. The source of these receptors is a man older than 75 with urothelial cancer. Each CDR3 is given with its conserved first and last residue. Each record gives: clone size, V gene, D gene, J gene, CDR3 DNA, CDR3 protein. D genes are given only for firm matches. A row's size may be missing; if present it is once, few, many or a size class.

NA	TRBV29-1	NA	TRBJ2-3	TGCAGCGTTGTGTGGGGCGCAGATACGCAGTATTTT	CSVVWGADTQYF
NA	TRBV7-2	NA	TRBJ2-5	TGTGCCAGCAGCTTAGCGGGGCCAGGGGTGGTTAGCAAAGAGACCCAGTACTTC	CASSLAGPGVVSKETQYF
NA	TRBV15	NA	TRBJ1-3	TGTGCCACCAGCAGAGAGCGGGACGGAGCGAACACCATATATTTT	CATSRERDGANTIYF
few	TRBV7-2	TRBD1	TRBJ2-7	TGTGCCAGCAGCCGCCCGACAGGGGGCTTACACGAGCAGTACTTC	CASSRPTGGLHEQYF
once	TRBV6-5	TRBD2	TRBJ2-1	TGTGCCAGCGCCCGGACTAGCGGGAGGGATGAGCAGTTCTTC	CASARTSGRDEQFF
NA	TRBV5-1	TRBD2	TRBJ2-3	TGCGCCAGCAGCTCGGGACTAGCGGGAGCCCCCGGAGGAGATACGCAGTATTTT	CASSSGLAGAPGGDTQYF
NA	TRBV5-1	TRBD1	TRBJ2-7	TGCGCCAGTGGGACAGGCTCCTACGAGCAGTACTTC	CASGTGSYEQYF
NA	TRBV27	NA	TRBJ2-5	TGTGCCAGCAGGGACTTCCGGGAGACCCAGTACTTC	CASRDFRETQYF
NA	TRBV10-1	NA	TRBJ2-7	TGCGCCAGCAGTGGAGATTCAATCCCCTACGAGCAGTACTTC	CASSGDSIPYEQYF
NA	TRBV7-2	NA	TRBJ1-2	TGTGCCAGCAGCTTCAAACTGACAGACATCTATGGCTACACCTTC	CASSFKLTDIYGYTF
NA	TRBV4-1	TRBD1	TRBJ1-4	TGCGCCAGCAGCCAACCCGGACAGGCAAATAATGAAAAACTGTTTTTT	CASSQPGQANNEKLFF
NA	TRBV2	NA	TRBJ1-1	TGTGCCACCCAGTCCCGGGTTTTCACTGAAGCTTTCTTT	CATQSRVFTEAFF
NA	TRBV2	TRBD2	TRBJ2-2	TGTGCCAGCAGTGAAGCGAAAGTAGCGGGAGTTACCGGGGAGCTGTTTTTT	CASSEAKVAGVTGELFF
NA	TRBV4-1	TRBD1	TRBJ2-7	TGCGCCAGCAGCCACCTAGGGGACAGGGTACACGAGCAGTACTTC	CASSHLGDRVHEQYF
NA	TRBV28	TRBD2	TRBJ2-7	TGTGCCAGCAGTTTCCGGTTAGCGGGATCGGATGAGCAGTACTTC	CASSFRLAGSDEQYF
NA	TRBV5-6	NA	TRBJ1-1	TGTGCCAGCAACCTAAAAGTGGGCCGGGCGGGAGCGAACACTGAAGCTTTCTTT	CASNLKVGRAGANTEAFF
NA	TRBV5-1	TRBD2	TRBJ2-5	TGCGCCAGCAGCTTCCCAACTAGCGGGAGGGCCCAGGGAGAGACCCAGTACTTC	CASSFPTSGRAQGETQYF
NA	TRBV28	NA	TRBJ2-5	TGTGCCAGCAGCCTCAGGGTGAGGACCCAGTACTTC	CASSLRVRTQYF
NA	TRBV28	NA	TRBJ2-1	TGTGCCAGCAGTTTCGGGAGTCGGGGCGGGACCTCCTACAATGAGCAGTTCTTC	CASSFGSRGGTSYNEQFF
once	TRBV14	NA	TRBJ2-7	TGTGCCAGCAGCCAAGTGACTGCTGGTGGGCAGTACTTC	CASSQVTAGGQYF
NA	TRBV11-2	TRBD2	TRBJ2-1	TGTGCCAGCAGCTTGGGACTAGCGGGAGCTGAGCAGTTCTTC	CASSLGLAGAEQFF
NA	TRBV5-1	NA	TRBJ2-2	TGCGCCAGCAGCTTAGGACAGCTGCGCACCGGGGAGCTGTTTTTT	CASSLGQLRTGELFF
NA	TRBV18	TRBD2	TRBJ2-7	TGTGCCAGCTCACCACCGGGTGGGACTAGCGGGAGCTACGAGCAGTACTTC	CASSPPGGTSGSYEQYF
NA	TRBV25-1	TRBD1	TRBJ2-2	TGTGCCAGCAGTGTCCCAGGGGGCCCGAACACCGGGGAGCTGTTTTTT	CASSVPGGPNTGELFF
NA	TRBV18	NA	TRBJ2-2	TGTGCCAGCTCACCACCCGGTCCCAGGGACACCGGGGAGCTGTTTTTT	CASSPPGPRDTGELFF
NA	TRBV10-3	NA	TRBJ2-7	TGTGCCATCAGTGAGTCTCAAGACTGGAGGAAGTACTTC	CAISESQDWRKYF
NA	TRBV18	TRBD2	TRBJ2-7	TGTGCCAGCTCATCGGGACTAGCCGACTCCTACGAGCAGTACTTC	CASSSGLADSYEQYF
NA	TRBV5-4	TRBD2	TRBJ2-2	TGTGCCAGCAGCGTGACTAGCGGGATTCCCGGGGAGCTGTTTTTT	CASSVTSGIPGELFF
few	TRBV30	NA	TRBJ1-4	TGTGCCTGGAGTGACTCAGGGGTGGCAAGTTTAACTAATGAAAAACTGTTTTTT	CAWSDSGVASLTNEKLFF
NA	TRBV9	NA	TRBJ1-3	TGTGCCAGCAGCGTAGCAGGGGCAGGGAGAAACACCATATATTTT	CASSVAGAGRNTIYF
NA	TRBV7-9	NA	TRBJ2-3	TGTGCCAGCAGCTTTGGGCGCAGCACAGATACGCAGTATTTT	CASSFGRSTDTQYF